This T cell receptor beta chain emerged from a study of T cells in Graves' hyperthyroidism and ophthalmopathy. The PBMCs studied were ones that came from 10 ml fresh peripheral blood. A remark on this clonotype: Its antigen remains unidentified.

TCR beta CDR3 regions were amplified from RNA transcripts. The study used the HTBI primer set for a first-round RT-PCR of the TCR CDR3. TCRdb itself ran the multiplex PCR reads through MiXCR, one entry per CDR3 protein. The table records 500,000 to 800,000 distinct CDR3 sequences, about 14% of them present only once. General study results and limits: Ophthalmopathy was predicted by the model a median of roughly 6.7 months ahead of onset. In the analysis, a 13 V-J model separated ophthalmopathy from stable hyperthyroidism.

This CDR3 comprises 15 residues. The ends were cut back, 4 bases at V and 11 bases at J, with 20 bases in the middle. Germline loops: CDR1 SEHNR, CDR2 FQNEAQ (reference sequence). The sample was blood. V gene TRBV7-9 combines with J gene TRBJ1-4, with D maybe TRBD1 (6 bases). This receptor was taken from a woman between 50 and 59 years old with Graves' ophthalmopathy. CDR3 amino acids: CASSSRQDTIGKLFF. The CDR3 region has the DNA TGTGCCAGCAGCTCTCGACAGGACACCATCGGTAAACTGTTTTTT.